Below, 26 T cell receptor beta chains from the same sample are listed, as sequenced in a study of T cell repertoires in cytomegalovirus infection. MiXCR, run by TCRdb on the reads, gives a single entry per CDR3 protein. The sample has approximately 750,000 distinct CDR3 sequences, about a third seen once; the top ten hold around 2.8%. The sequenced sample was PBMCs. These receptors all stem from a human donor in good health (CMV status not recorded). Some clones in this sample may be carry-over from other donors' samples.

J is TRBJ2-3 and V is TRBV2; TRBD2 agrees at 13 bases. Germline V CDR1 and CDR2: SNHLY, FYNNEI. V dropped 5 bases and J dropped 4; count of bases not matched to a gene: 6. This CDR3 contains 16 residues. CDR3 sequence reads: CASSRRLAGGPDTQYF. DNA of the CDR3: TGTGCCAGCAGTCGCCGACTAGCGGGAGGACCAGATACGCAGTATTTT.

A remark on this clonotype: Its ends do not fully match the called genes, so a read error is possible. The rearrangement uses TRBV7-9 and TRBJ2-7, with 8 bases lining up with TRBD1. The germline V gene encodes CDR1 SEHNR and CDR2 FQNEAQ (reference sequence). The CDR3 contains 15 residues. In DNA form, the CDR3 reads TGTGCCAGCAGCCCAAAGGACAGGGTCTCCTACGAGCATTACTTC. Its protein is CASSPKDRVSYEHYF.

This clonotype came up a few times. This rearrangement joins TRBV12-3 or TRBV12-4 to TRBJ2-7, with TRBD1 matching over 7 bases. The CDR3 is 14 residues long. With V trimmed by 5 bases and J by 2 bases, 6 bases remained unmatched. This chain's CDR3 is CASSRDSLAYEQYF. The CDR3, as DNA: TGTGCCAGCAGTCGGGACAGCCTAGCCTACGAGCAGTACTTC.

The chain is built from TRBV28 and TRBJ1-3; possibly TRBD1 for D (6 bases). CDR1 MDHEN and CDR2 SYDVKM come from the germline V gene. V was shortened by 3 bases and J by 3 bases, with 9 bases between the two germline ends. This CDR3 has 14 amino acids. CDR3 residues: CASSFSGVGNTIYF. The CDR3 DNA reads TGTGCCAGCAGTTTTTCAGGGGTTGGAAACACCATATATTTT.

This clonotype was seen at least ten times. This rearrangement joins TRBV7-6 to TRBJ2-1; TRBD2 aligns across 8 bases. This CDR3 is built from 15 residues. CDR1 is SGHVS, CDR2 FNYEAQ, per germline. V lost 3 bases and J lost 5; bases outside the gene matches: 6. The CDR3 sequence is CASSLGPRGDNEQFF. CDR3 coding DNA: TGTGCCAGCAGCTTGGGCCCGCGGGGGGACAATGAGCAGTTCTTC.

This sequence joins TRBV12-3 or TRBV12-4 and TRBJ2-7, with D perhaps TRBD2 (7 bases). The CDR3 consists of 15 residues. With 6 bases removed from V and 7 bases from J, the gap between germline ends came to 22 bases. DNA of the CDR3: TGTGCCAGCAGGGCGAGGGGGGGTACGAGGGGTGAGCAGTACTTC. This encodes CASRARGGTRGEQYF.

The rearrangement joins TRBV5-1 to TRBJ2-7, with a weak D call TRBD1 (8 bases). Germline assignment: CDR1 SGHRS and CDR2 YFSETQ. CDR3 length equals 15 residues. Trimming pared 4 bases from V and 3 bases from J, leaving 17 bases between. CDR3: CASSHPDREGYEQYF. CDR3 DNA sequence: TGCGCCAGCAGCCATCCGGACAGGGAGGGCTACGAGCAGTACTTC. The full variable domain, its missing parts supplied by reference TRBV5-1 and TRBJ2-7, is KAGVTQTPRYLIKTRGQQVTLSCSPISGHRSVSWYQQTPGQGLQFLFEYFSETQRNKGNFPGRFSGRQFSNSRSEMNVSTLELGDSALYLCASSHPDREGYEQYFGPGTRLTVT.

This clonotype was counted a few times. V is TRBV4-1 and J is TRBJ2-3; 12 bases agree with TRBD2. The CDR3 runs 17 residues. The V gene's germline CDR1 is MGHRA and CDR2 YSYEKL. V was clipped by 4 bases and J by 4 bases; unmatched bases: 9. In DNA form, the CDR3 reads TGCGCCAGCAGCCGAGAGCTAGCGGGAGGGGTACCAGATACGCAGTATTTT. This encodes CASSRELAGGVPDTQYF.

This chain links TRBV7-3 with TRBJ2-2; D is unclear. Trimming removed 5 bases at V and 4 bases at J, with 17 bases between. The germline V gene encodes CDR1 SGHTA and CDR2 FQGTGA. The CDR3 totals 16 residues. The CDR3 DNA sequence: TGTGCCAGCAGCCTTCTGGGTCTCACGGGCACCGGGGAGCTGTTTTTT. It yields the protein CASSLLGLTGTGELFF.

The rearrangement links TRBV9 to TRBJ1-1, with D possibly being TRBD1 (5 bases). This CDR3 has 14 amino acids. V gave up 4 bases and J gave up 4 bases, with 14 bases separating them. The germline V gene has CDR1 SGDLS and CDR2 YYNGEE. DNA of the CDR3: TGTGCCAGCAGCATCGGCGAGGGGACCACTGAAGCTTTCTTT. This gives the protein CASSIGEGTTEAFF.

To note about this clonotype: Only one base separates this from a far larger clonotype, so it likely reflects a read error. The V and J genes are TRBV27 and TRBJ2-5; no reliable D call. The CDR3 is made up of 11 amino acids. Per germline, CDR1 MNHEY and CDR2 SMNVEV (reference sequence). V shed 6 bases and J shed 5 bases, with 7 bases lying between them. CDR3 coding DNA: TGTGCCAGCAGATTTGCGGAGACCCAGTACTTC. Translating it yields CASRFAETQYF.

This clonotype was picked up a small number of times. The gene calls are TRBV7-9 and TRBJ1-6; TRBD1 might be the D (6 bases). The V gene's germline CDR1 is SEHNR and CDR2 FQNEAQ (reference sequence). The CDR3 has 12 residues. Trimming left V 4 bases short and J 12 bases short, with 10 bases between. The CDR3 sequence: CASSSPGVPLHF. As DNA, the CDR3 is TGTGCCAGCAGCTCCCCAGGGGTACCCCTCCACTTT.

Points on this clonotype: This CDR3 fails to terminate in the conserved phenylalanine or tryptophan, so it likely reflects a read error. The chain employs TRBV12-3 or TRBV12-4 and TRBJ2-1; 8 bases map to TRBD2. This CDR3 is built from 18 residues. Trimming removed 1 base from V and 5 bases from J; junction bases left unmatched: 13. Written as DNA, the CDR3 is TGTGCCAGCAGTTTAGAACGACCGGGACTAGGAACCAACAATGAGCAGTTCTGC. This translates into CASSLERPGLGTNNEQFC.

This clonotype was picked up a small number of times. The genes are TRBV19 and TRBJ1-1; 12 bases agree with TRBD1. The V and J ends lost 4 bases and 4 bases, in that order; junction bases with no gene match: 7. This CDR3 has 16 amino acids. Germline V gene data show CDR1 as LNHDA and CDR2 as SQIVND (reference sequence). The CDR3 loop reads CASSRIPGQGATEAFF. The DNA for the CDR3 is TGTGCCAGTAGTAGAATCCCGGGACAGGGGGCCACTGAAGCTTTCTTT. Variable domain in full (rest from reference TRBV19 and TRBJ1-1): DGGITQSPKYLFRKEGQNVTLSCEQNLNHDAMYWYRQDPGQGLRLIYYSQIVNDFQKGDIAEGYSVSREKKESFPLTVTSAQKNPTAFYLCASSRIPGQGATEAFFGQGTRLTVV.

The J gene is TRBJ2-5, the V gene TRBV28; D is tentatively TRBD1 or TRBD2 (5 bases each). Germline V gives CDR1 MDHEN, CDR2 SYDVKM. V dropped 4 bases and J dropped 2 bases, with 17 bases sitting between them. The CDR3 sequence is 16 residues long. CDR3 residues: CASSSVRGSRQETQYF. CDR3 DNA sequence: TGTGCCAGCAGTTCTGTACGGGGCAGTCGGCAAGAGACCCAGTACTTC.

To note about this clonotype: Germline is not matched at one junction end, which may reflect a read error. The chain recombines TRBV7-9 with TRBJ1-3; 8 nucleotides match TRBD1. The CDR3 is 15 amino acids. Germline V gene data show CDR1 as SEHNR and CDR2 as FQNEAQ (reference sequence). CDR3 DNA sequence: TGTGCCTGGAGCCCCGGGACAGGACCTGGAAAAACCATATATTTT. Translating gives CAWSPGTGPGKTIYF.

This sequence joins TRBV7-2 and TRBJ1-2, with D unclear. Per germline, CDR1 SGHTA and CDR2 FQGNSA. The CDR3 has 14 amino acids. Trimming removed 5 bases at V and 3 bases at J, with 13 bases between. CDR3: CASSVQTSYYGYTF. The CDR3 DNA is TGTGCCAGCAGCGTACAGACCTCATACTATGGCTACACCTTC.

About this clonotype itself: One junction end disagrees with the germline gene, perhaps due to a read error. V usage is TRBV11-2 and J usage is TRBJ2-1; a possible D gene is TRBD1 (6 bases). The CDR3 covers 11 residues. Germline V CDR1 and CDR2: SGHAT, FQNNGV. CDR3 sequence (DNA): TGTGCCAGCAGCTTAGGCCGCGCAGGGGCTTTC. Protein product: CASSLGRAGAF.

The chain combines TRBV19 with TRBJ1-2; D is unclear. This CDR3 is built from 12 residues. Between the trimmed V and J ends, which lost 7 bases and 8 bases, there was a span of 14 bases. Germline V gives CDR1 LNHDA, CDR2 SQIVND (reference sequence). The CDR3 protein is CASTRSPDGYTF. CDR3 in DNA: TGTGCCAGTACTAGAAGCCCGGACGGCTACACCTTC.

This clonotype was seen once. V is TRBV7-6 and J is TRBJ2-1; TRBD2 matches at 8 bases. This CDR3 contains 11 residues. V was pared by 8 bases and J by 15 bases, with 9 bases of the junction left unmatched. Germline V CDR1 and CDR2: SGHVS, FNYEAQ. The CDR3 DNA reads TGTGCCAGCGTTGATGGCGGGAGGCGGTTCTTC. As protein: CASVDGGRRFF.

This clonotype has a handful of counts. The J gene is TRBJ1-2, the V gene TRBV7-2; TRBD1 matches 9 bases. Germline V gene data show CDR1 as SGHTA and CDR2 as FQGNSA. This CDR3 is built from 12 residues. Trimming cost V 1 base and J 12 bases; bases outside gene matches: 3. CDR3 residues: CASSLGGQGNTF. CDR3 in DNA: TGTGCCAGCAGCTTAGGGGGACAGGGAAACACCTTC. Using reference TRBV7-2 and TRBJ1-2 for the parts outside the CDR3, the full variable domain is GAGVSQSPSNKVTEKGKDVELRCDPISGHTALYWYRQSLGQGLEFLIYFQGNSAPDKSGLPSDRFSAERTGGSVSTLTIQRTQQEDSAVYLCASSLGGQGNTFGSGTRLTVV.

The genes are TRBV12-3 or TRBV12-4 and TRBJ2-6; D is uncertain. V was cut by 5 bases and J by 0 bases, with 8 bases left in between. The CDR3 totals 15 residues. CDR3 in amino acids: CASSGVSSGANVLTF. The CDR3 nucleotides read TGTGCCAGCAGTGGGGTTTCCTCTGGGGCCAACGTCCTGACTTTC.

The chain joins TRBV6-1 to TRBJ2-5, with 12 bases identical to TRBD2. V was clipped by 8 bases and J by 5 bases; unmatched bases: 15. Germline CDR1 is MNHNS and CDR2 is SASEGT. This CDR3 contains 17 residues. CDR3 DNA sequence: TGTGCCAGCTTACTAGCGGGGGGTAGGCCTCGAGGGGAGACCCAGTACTTC. Translation: CASLLAGGRPRGETQYF.

The genes are TRBV20-1 and TRBJ2-7, with D tentatively TRBD1 or TRBD2 (5 bases each). Per germline, CDR1 DFQATT and CDR2 SNEGSKA (reference sequence). The CDR3 length is 14 residues. V was pared by 3 bases and J by 2 bases, with 14 bases between. The CDR3: CSASRDGGTYEQYF. The CDR3 region has the DNA TGCAGTGCTAGCCGGGACGGCGGAACCTACGAGCAGTACTTC.

This clonotype was picked up many times. The rearrangement uses TRBV7-2 and TRBJ2-5; weak D call: TRBD1 (6 bases). CDR1 and CDR2 from the germline V gene are SGHTA and FQGNSA. V lost 5 bases and J 5 bases, leaving 21 bases between the germline ends. The CDR3 contains 16 residues. The CDR3 coding sequence is TGTGCCAGCAGCCTATACGTATTTACAGGGATGGAGACCCAGTACTTC. It encodes CASSLYVFTGMETQYF.

Only a few counts were recorded for this clonotype. The chain joins TRBV12-3 or TRBV12-4 to TRBJ2-2; TRBD1 matches 7 bases. Trimming took 1 base from V and 1 from J; bases not matched to a gene: 3. The CDR3 has 16 residues. This chain's CDR3 is CASSLVGTENTGELFF. The CDR3 DNA is TGTGCCAGCAGTTTAGTCGGGACAGAGAACACCGGGGAGCTGTTTTTT.